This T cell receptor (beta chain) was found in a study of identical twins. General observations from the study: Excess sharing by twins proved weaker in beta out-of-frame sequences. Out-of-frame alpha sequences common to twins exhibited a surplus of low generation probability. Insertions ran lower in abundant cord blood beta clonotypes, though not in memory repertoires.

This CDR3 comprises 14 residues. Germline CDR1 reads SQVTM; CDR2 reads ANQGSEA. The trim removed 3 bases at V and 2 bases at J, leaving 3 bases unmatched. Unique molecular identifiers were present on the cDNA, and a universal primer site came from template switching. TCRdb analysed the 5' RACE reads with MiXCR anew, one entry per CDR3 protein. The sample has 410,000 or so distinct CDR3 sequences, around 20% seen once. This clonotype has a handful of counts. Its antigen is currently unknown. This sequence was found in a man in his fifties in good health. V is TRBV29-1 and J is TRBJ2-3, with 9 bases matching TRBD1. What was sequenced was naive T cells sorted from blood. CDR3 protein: CSVERTGDTDTQYF. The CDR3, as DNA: TGCAGCGTTGAGCGGACAGGGGACACAGATACGCAGTATTTT.